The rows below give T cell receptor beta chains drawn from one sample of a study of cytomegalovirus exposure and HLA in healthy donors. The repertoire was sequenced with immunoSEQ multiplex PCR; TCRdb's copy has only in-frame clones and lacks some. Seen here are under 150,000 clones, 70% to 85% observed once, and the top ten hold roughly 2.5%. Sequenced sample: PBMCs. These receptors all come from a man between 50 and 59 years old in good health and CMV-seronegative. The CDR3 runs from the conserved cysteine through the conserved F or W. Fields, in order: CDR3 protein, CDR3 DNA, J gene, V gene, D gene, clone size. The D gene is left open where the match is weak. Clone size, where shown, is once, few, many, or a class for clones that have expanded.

CASSHPTGGGWNTEAFF,TGCGCCAGCAGTCACCCAACAGGGGGCGGCTGGAACACTGAAGCTTTCTTT,TRBJ1-1,TRBV23-1,TRBD1,-
CASSWTGNNQPQHF,TGTGCCAGCAGTTGGACGGGAAACAATCAGCCCCAGCATTTT,TRBJ1-5,TRBV2,-,-
CASSFRRLAAYEQYF,TGTGCCAGCAGCTTTAGACGACTAGCGGCCTACGAGCAGTACTTC,TRBJ2-7,TRBV7-8,TRBD2,few
CASTSLTLSGIRNTEAFF,TGTGCCAGCACCTCACTCACTTTGTCCGGGATCCGGAACACTGAAGCTTTCTTT,TRBJ1-1,TRBV7-9,-,-
CASSSWVQTSQETQYF,TGTGCCAGCAGCTCGTGGGTGCAGACTAGCCAAGAGACCCAGTACTTC,TRBJ2-5,TRBV7-9,-,-
CASSITYEQYF,TGTGCCAGCAGTATTACCTACGAGCAGTACTTC,TRBJ2-7,TRBV2,-,-
CASSEWRVGQGAFF,TGTGCCAGCAGTGAATGGAGGGTGGGACAGGGAGCTTTCTTT,TRBJ1-1,TRBV25-1,TRBD1,-
CASGGQGVYDEQFF,TGCGCCAGCGGGGGACAGGGTGTCTACGATGAGCAGTTCTTC,TRBJ2-1,TRBV5-1,TRBD1,-
CSVRQGSSPEQYF,TGCAGCGTCCGACAGGGGTCTTCCCCCGAGCAGTACTTC,TRBJ2-7,TRBV29-1,TRBD1,-
CASSFQGEKTQYF,TGTGCCAGCAGTTTTCAGGGGGAAAAGACCCAGTACTTC,TRBJ2-5,TRBV27,TRBD1,-
CARGDRGDTIYF,TGTGCCAGGGGGGACAGGGGGGACACCATATATTTT,TRBJ1-3,TRBV6-4,TRBD1,-
CASSRIRGNTEAFF,TGTGCCAGCAGCCGCATCAGGGGGAACACTGAAGCTTTCTTT,TRBJ1-1,TRBV27,-,-
CAWTDTSVGETQYF,TGTGCCTGGACCGACACTAGTGTTGGAGAGACCCAGTACTTC,TRBJ2-5,TRBV30,-,-
CASSEGRGRIHEQYF,TGTGCCAGCAGTGAAGGGCGGGGGAGGATCCACGAGCAGTACTTC,TRBJ2-7,TRBV2,TRBD2,-
CAWMTRNYEQYF,TGTGCCTGGATGACACGGAACTACGAGCAGTACTTC,TRBJ2-7,TRBV30,-,few
CSSEGLYGYTF,TGCAGCTCGGAGGGTCTCTATGGCTACACCTTC,TRBJ1-2,TRBV29-1,-,-
CASSQDQNRRDQPQHF,TGTGCCAGCAGCCAAGATCAAAACAGGAGGGACCAGCCCCAGCATTTT,TRBJ1-5,TRBV4-2,-,-
CASSIGNSEQYF,TGTGCCAGTAGTATAGGTAACAGCGAGCAGTACTTC,TRBJ2-7,TRBV19,-,-
CATRGYNRDRDSYEQYF,TGTGCCACCAGAGGATATAACCGGGACAGGGATTCCTACGAACAGTACTTC,TRBJ2-7,TRBV15,TRBD1,-
CASSLEGLAIGDTQYF,TGCGCCAGCAGCTTGGAGGGACTAGCGATCGGAGATACGCAGTATTTT,TRBJ2-3,TRBV5-1,TRBD2,-
CASRKSGGGASYEQYF,TGTGCCAGCAGAAAGTCCGGCGGGGGCGCCTCCTACGAGCAGTACTTC,TRBJ2-7,TRBV7-8,-,-
CASSPPDTQETQYF,TGTGCCAGCAGCCCGCCCGACACCCAAGAGACCCAGTACTTC,TRBJ2-5,TRBV7-9,-,-
CASSLKRLAGGAEETQYF,TGTGCCAGCAGCTTGAAAAGACTAGCGGGGGGGGCGGAAGAGACCCAGTACTTC,TRBJ2-5,TRBV5-4,TRBD2,few
CASSSQGAGTDTQYF,TGTGCCAGCAGCTCACAGGGGGCTGGGACAGATACGCAGTATTTT,TRBJ2-3,TRBV5-4,TRBD1,-
CASSDGVSPLHF,TGTGCCAGCAGTGATGGAGTTTCACCCCTCCACTTT,TRBJ1-6,TRBV25-1,-,-
CASSPRTGHYSNQPQHF,TGTGCCAGTAGCCCCCGGACAGGCCACTATAGCAATCAGCCCCAGCATTTT,TRBJ1-5,TRBV19,TRBD1,-
CASSLARFYGYTF,TGTGCCAGCAGCTTAGCCAGATTCTATGGCTACACCTTC,TRBJ1-2,TRBV7-2,-,-